This TCR beta chain was profiled in a study of cytotoxic CD8 clonotypes in ibrutinib-treated CLL. Study as a whole: Response samples were obtained once patients had received a median about 12 months of treatment, range 6 to 36.

In regard to this clone: Its cognate antigen is unknown.

General study results and limits: Having risen at ibrutinib response, clonality had fallen back toward baseline by progression.

Germline V lookup: CDR1 WSHSY, CDR2 SAAADI. The J segment lost 6 bases and the V segment lost 4 bases, leaving 4 bases of the junction unmatched. The CDR3 has 16 amino acids. Clones were read by immunoSEQ multiplex PCR, and TCRdb kept only the in-frame ones, dropping some. Counted here are 150,000 or so clones, 70% to 80% occurring once; the ten biggest clones make up 10% to 15%. Genomic DNA for TCR beta libraries, roughly 2.1 micrograms, came from cryopreserved PBMCs. The rearrangement joins TRBV10-2 to TRBJ2-2, with 14 positions matching TRBD2. The receptor was isolated from a human donor with chronic lymphocytic leukemia. Source: PBMCs, taken after 12 months of ibrutinib treatment. The CDR3 nucleotides read TGCGCCAGCAGTGTGGGACTAGCGGGAGCAGCCGGGGAGCTGTTTTTT. Encoded protein: CASSVGLAGAAGELFF.